This T cell receptor (beta chain) was obtained from a study of OX40 agonist ivuxolimab in advanced cancers. Measured with immunoSEQ multiplex PCR; TCRdb has only the in-frame clones, and not every one. The table has under 30,000 clones, more than 60% seen once. Looked up from germline, CDR1 is MGHRA and CDR2 is YSYEKL. The CDR3 runs to 15 residues. The V end lost 0 bases, the J end lost 7 bases, and 12 bases lay between the germline ends. The TCR was taken from an adult with an advanced solid tumor such as melanoma, head and neck, liver or kidney cancer. The sequences come from CD4+ or CD8+ T cells sorted from blood, collected in a trial of the OX40 agonist ivuxolimab. The J gene is TRBJ2-2, the V gene TRBV4-1; TRBD1 might be the D (7 bases). The CDR3 DNA sequence: TGCGCCAGCAGCCAAGAGGAGGGGGCGGACGGGGAGCTGTTTTTT. Its translation: CASSQEEGADGELFF.